This T cell receptor (beta chain) originates from a study of T cells in localized non-small cell lung cancer. Sequenced by immunoSEQ multiplex PCR; TCRdb stores in-frame clones only, minus some. Among roughly 17,000 clones listed, about 89% were seen once. For this clone: What it binds is unknown.

Overall study results and limits: It was uninvolved adjacent lung that showed the highest T cell clonality, exceeding tumor. Of the top 100 tumor clones, median around 60 were in adjacent lung, 25 to 30 among its top 100. Elevated circulating T cell density in blood was associated with longer overall survival. Sequencing, confined to only one tumor region, leaves heterogeneity possible.

Per germline, CDR1 LNHDA and CDR2 SQIVND (reference sequence). J was trimmed by 5 bases and V by 4 bases; bases with no gene match: 4. The CDR3 is 16 amino acids. This material consisted of peripheral blood, taken before any cancer treatment. The TCR was taken from a male donor at least 60 years old with stage II squamous cell lung carcinoma. The chain recombines TRBV19 with TRBJ2-2; 13 bases are shared with TRBD2. The chain's CDR3 is CASSTRLAGGTGELFF. For the CDR3, the DNA is TGTGCCAGTAGTACCCGACTAGCGGGAGGAACCGGGGAGCTGTTTTTT.